These T cell receptor beta chains were read from a single sample in a study of blood T cell repertoires in COVID-19. Clones were sequenced by immunoSEQ multiplex PCR, and TCRdb holds only the in-frame ones, with some missing. Counted here are around 500,000 clones, roughly 88% occurring once; the ten biggest clones make up 1.8%. Sequencing used PBMCs or T cells enriched from blood (not recorded which). Every receptor here comes from a woman aged 40 to 50 who had recovered from COVID-19. Both conserved end residues are part of each CDR3. The D gene is left open where the match is weak. Only some rows state a clone size, as once, few, many or a class for expanded clones.

clone size,J gene,CDR3 length,D gene,V gene,CDR3 protein,CDR3 DNA
.,TRBJ2-7,17,TRBD1,TRBV4-3,CASSQGTGVYGLIEQYF,TGCGCCAGCAGCCAAGGCACAGGGGTCTACGGACTGATTGAGCAGTACTTC
.,TRBJ1-5,15,.,TRBV19,CASSIVSRSNQPQHF,TGTGCCAGTAGTATAGTATCTCGTAGCAATCAGCCCCAGCATTTT
.,TRBJ1-2,14,.,TRBV6-5,CASRRTGLDYGYTF,TGTGCCAGCAGGCGAACAGGATTGGACTATGGCTACACCTTC
.,TRBJ2-3,17,TRBD2,TRBV3-1/TRBV3-2,CASSQGQGLTSTDTQYF,TGTGCCAGCAGCCAAGGTCAGGGACTAACGAGCACAGATACGCAGTATTTT
.,TRBJ1-1,15,.,TRBV27,CASSLSTGRGTEAFF,TGTGCCAGCAGTTTATCCACAGGGCGTGGCACTGAAGCTTTCTTT
.,TRBJ2-3,16,TRBD2,TRBV19,CASSLRLAGTTDTQYF,TGTGCCAGTAGTCTCCGGCTAGCGGGAACCACAGATACGCAGTATTTT
few,TRBJ1-6,15,.,TRBV7-2,CASSLAAGGNSPLHF,TGTGCCAGCAGCTTAGCGGCGGGCGGGAATTCACCCCTCCACTTT
few,TRBJ2-1,14,.,TRBV5-1,CASSNPSSYNEQFF,TGCGCCAGCAGCAACCCGAGCTCCTACAATGAGCAGTTCTTC
.,TRBJ2-5,13,.,TRBV19,CASKAPGRETQYF,TGTGCCAGTAAGGCCCCGGGGAGAGAGACCCAGTACTTC
.,TRBJ2-1,15,.,TRBV13,CASSLGLMPGNEQFF,TGTGCCAGCAGCTTAGGCCTTATGCCGGGTAATGAGCAGTTCTTC
.,TRBJ1-1,15,.,TRBV28,CASRPTMVMNTEAFF,TGTGCCAGCAGACCTACCATGGTTATGAACACTGAAGCTTTCTTT
.,TRBJ2-1,14,TRBD2,TRBV10-1,CASSPGLASHEQFF,TGCGCCAGCAGCCCGGGACTAGCATCCCATGAGCAGTTCTTC
.,TRBJ2-5,14,.,TRBV9,CASSVTGGQETQYF,TGTGCCAGCAGCGTAACGGGGGGCCAGGAGACCCAGTACTTC
.,TRBJ1-3,14,.,TRBV5-1,CASSLGSDGNTIYF,TGCGCCAGCAGCTTGGGCAGCGATGGAAACACCATATATTTT
.,TRBJ1-4,13,.,TRBV4-1,CASSQAHGEKLFF,TGCGCCAGCAGCCAAGCCCACGGGGAAAAACTGTTTTTT
.,TRBJ1-2,14,.,TRBV28,CASTGTAAPYGYTF,TGTGCCAGCACCGGCACGGCGGCCCCCTATGGCTACACCTTC
.,TRBJ2-7,15,TRBD2,TRBV10-2,CASSEAAGGTYEQYF,TGCGCCAGCAGTGAGGCCGCGGGAGGGACCTACGAGCAGTACTTC